This T cell receptor (beta chain) was captured in a study of cytomegalovirus exposure and HLA in healthy donors. Overall study context: Earlier findings included roughly 120 million unique TCR beta sequences obtained from 150 million to 200 million T cells. General study findings and limits: The authors listed approximately 150 TCR beta chains as cytomegalovirus-associated. An analysis was carried out at a later point. It showed that HLA-associated TCR beta chains were more clonally expanded than equally common non-associated chains. A few V segments could not be told apart, such as TRBV6-2 and TRBV6-3, and were left out.

The CDR3 has 12 residues. Trimming removed 4 bases from V and 8 bases from J, with 12 bases in between. CDR1 and CDR2 from the germline V gene are SGHRS and YFSETQ. With respect to this clone: Its antigen is unidentified.

PCR involved 60 Vbeta and 13 Jbeta primers. Assay used: immunoSEQ multiplex PCR; TCRdb lists only in-frame clones, some missing. Altogether approximately 120,000 clones are present, roughly 72% being singletons, with the ten largest covering around 4%. The origin of this receptor is a man aged 40-49 years in good health and CMV-seropositive. The sequenced sample consisted of PBMCs. The V call is TRBV5-1, the J call TRBJ1-2, with D perhaps matching TRBD1 (6 bases). CDR3 region: CASSLSGEGYTF. In DNA, the CDR3 is TGCGCCAGCAGCCTCTCAGGGGAGGGCTACACCTTC. The whole variable domain, filled in from reference TRBV5-1 and TRBJ1-2, reads KAGVTQTPRYLIKTRGQQVTLSCSPISGHRSVSWYQQTPGQGLQFLFEYFSETQRNKGNFPGRFSGRQFSNSRSEMNVSTLELGDSALYLCASSLSGEGYTFGSGTRLTVV.